The 32 T cell receptor beta chains given below trace back to one sample, sequenced in a study of cytomegalovirus exposure and HLA in healthy donors. The study ran its PCR with 60 Vbeta and 13 Jbeta primers. Profiled with immunoSEQ multiplex PCR; TCRdb holds only in-frame clones, not every one. Of approximately 190,000 clones detected, 84% appear once; the ten largest clones hold 0.25% to 0.3%. The sequencing input was PBMCs. Every receptor here comes from a boy aged 5-17 years in good health and CMV-seronegative.

The J gene is TRBJ2-5, the V gene TRBV5-1; 7 nucleotides align to TRBD2. Germline assignment: CDR1 SGHRS and CDR2 YFSETQ. With 2 bases clipped from V and 11 bases from J, the junction kept 9 bases outside the gene matches. CDR3 length: 13 residues. The CDR3 nucleotides are TGCGCCAGCAGCTTAGGTTTAGCGGGTGAGCAGTACTTC. The encoded protein is CASSLGLAGEQYF.

The chain carries TRBV5-1 and TRBJ2-5, with TRBD1 identical over 9 bases. Germline V gene sequence: CDR1 SGHRS, CDR2 YFSETQ. This CDR3 has 17 amino acids. Trimming cost V 0 bases and J 4 bases; bases outside gene matches: 10. DNA of the CDR3: TGCGCCAGCAGCTTGGCCTCCCCGTCGACAGGGGGAGAGACCCAGTACTTC. This sequence encodes CASSLASPSTGGETQYF.

This rearrangement joins TRBV7-2 to TRBJ1-2; D is unclear. Germline-derived CDR1 and CDR2 are SGHTA and FQGNSA. Trimming shortened V by 2 bases and J by 2 bases, and 12 bases separated the two germline ends. The CDR3 is 15 residues long. CDR3 loop: CASSLSQAGNYGYTF. For the CDR3, the DNA is TGTGCCAGCAGCTTAAGTCAAGCGGGAAACTATGGCTACACCTTC.

This chain uses TRBV10-3 with TRBJ1-5; 8 bases map to TRBD1. Germline CDR1 is ENHRY and CDR2 is SYGVKD. V dropped 0 bases and J dropped 3; count of bases not matched to a gene: 25. CDR3 size: 23 residues. The CDR3 protein is CAISESIGRAHGLRGPYNQPQHF. The CDR3 DNA is TGTGCCATCAGTGAGTCGATTGGCAGGGCCCACGGACTCAGGGGGCCCTACAATCAGCCCCAGCATTTT.

The chain is built from TRBV28 and TRBJ2-3; tentative D call: TRBD2 (5 bases). Germline V gene sequence: CDR1 MDHEN, CDR2 SYDVKM. The V gene lost 2 bases and the J gene lost 0 bases, with 9 bases spanning the gap. The CDR3 is made up of 15 amino acids. The CDR3 bases are TGTGCCAGCAGTTTAGCGGGTCGAAGCACAGATACGCAGTATTTT. Translating it yields CASSLAGRSTDTQYF. The entire variable domain, with the rest obtained from reference TRBV28 and TRBJ2-3, is as follows: DVKVTQSSRYLVKRTGEKVFLECVQDMDHENMFWYRQDPGLGLRLIYFSYDVKMKEKGDIPEGYSVSREKKERFSLILESASTNQTSMYLCASSLAGRSTDTQYFGPGTRLTVL.

The chain has TRBV5-1 and TRBJ2-1; D is uncertain. Between the trimmed V and J ends, which lost 2 bases and 3 bases, there was a span of 12 bases. The CDR3 totals 15 residues. Germline V gives CDR1 SGHRS, CDR2 YFSETQ. DNA for the CDR3: TGCGCCAGCAGCTTTTATCACAGCCGCTACAATGAGCAGTTCTTC. Translated: CASSFYHSRYNEQFF.

This chain uses TRBV9 with TRBJ2-1; D may be TRBD2 (7 bases). In germline, CDR1 is SGDLS, CDR2 YYNGEE. The CDR3 consists of 15 residues. Trimming cost V 4 bases and J 6 bases, with 17 bases left between them. This chain's CDR3 is CASSPAGAPSNEQFF. DNA for the CDR3: TGTGCCAGCAGCCCCGCGGGGGCCCCGAGCAATGAGCAGTTCTTC.

The rearrangement links TRBV29-1 to TRBJ2-7, with 7 bases that match TRBD2. The CDR3 has 16 amino acids. Germline V gene lookup returns CDR1 SQVTM and CDR2 ANQGSEA. V lost 3 bases and J lost 2; bases outside the gene matches: 13. The CDR3 loop is CSVDGGDRGNTYEQYF. The CDR3 DNA is TGCAGCGTTGATGGGGGGGATAGGGGAAACACCTACGAGCAGTACTTC.

In its sample, this clone was seen once. The chain links TRBV27 to TRBJ2-1; 11 nucleotides line up with TRBD2. Trimming took 7 bases from V and 7 from J; bases not matched to a gene: 9. The CDR3 spans 15 residues. Germline CDR1 and CDR2: MNHEY and SMNVEV (reference sequence). Written as DNA, the CDR3 is TGTGCCAGCATTCAAGCACTAGCGGGAGCAAATGAGCAGTTCTTC. Its protein is CASIQALAGANEQFF.

The chain is built from TRBV5-6 and TRBJ1-2; no clear D gene. The V end was cut by 7 bases, the J end by 4 bases, with 17 bases between. This CDR3 is built from 14 residues. Germline V CDR1 and CDR2: SGHDT, YYEEEE. CDR3 DNA: TGTGCCAGCGGCGGAACCGGGAGGTCCTATGGCTACACCTTC. This gives the protein CASGGTGRSYGYTF.

This chain links TRBV19 with TRBJ1-2; a weak D match, TRBD1 (6 bases). V shed 10 bases and J shed 2 bases, with 11 bases lying between them. The CDR3 has 12 residues. The germline V gene has CDR1 LNHDA and CDR2 SQIVND (reference sequence). The CDR3 nucleotides are TGTGCCACTACAGGGTACAACTATGGCTACACCTTC. Translation gives CATTGYNYGYTF.

The chain recombines TRBV6-5 with TRBJ2-7, with TRBD2 matching over 12 bases. Germline V gene lookup returns CDR1 MNHEY and CDR2 SVGAGI. The CDR3 is made up of 13 amino acids. V gave up 7 bases and J gave up 5 bases; unmatched junction bases: 3. The CDR3 here is CASNRLAGDEQYF. The CDR3 DNA is TGTGCCAGCAACCGACTAGCGGGAGACGAGCAGTACTTC.

This clone was recorded a few times. CDR3 DNA sequence: TGTGCCAGCAGCGTAGCCCAGGGCGTCGAGATTGGGGCCAACGTCCTGACTTTC. Its protein is CASSVAQGVEIGANVLTF. V usage is TRBV9 and J usage is TRBJ2-6, with D maybe TRBD1 (5 bases). Germline CDR1 reads SGDLS; CDR2 reads YYNGEE. The V end lost 0 bases, the J end lost 3 bases, and 16 bases lay between the germline ends. The CDR3 consists of 18 residues. Together with reference TRBV9 and TRBJ2-6, the CDR3 gives the full variable domain: DSGVTQTPKHLITATGQRVTLRCSPRSGDLSVYWYQQSLDQGLQFLIQYYNGEERAKGNILERFSAQQFPDLHSELNLSSLELGDSALYFCASSVAQGVEIGANVLTFGAGSRLTVL.

This clone was seen just once. The chain has TRBV4-1 and TRBJ1-5; a weak D match, TRBD1 (6 bases). The CDR3 has 14 residues. V dropped 3 bases and J dropped 2 bases, with 8 bases sitting between them. The germline CDR1 and CDR2 sequences are MGHRA and YSYEKL. The CDR3 bases are TGCGCCAGCAGCCAGCGACAGGGCAATCAGCCCCAGCATTTT. Its translation: CASSQRQGNQPQHF.

The chain combines TRBV4-2 with TRBJ2-5; 9 positions agree with TRBD2. CDR1 is LGHNA, CDR2 YNFKEQ, per germline. This CDR3 has 15 amino acids. The trim removed 0 bases at V and 5 bases at J, leaving 4 bases unmatched. CDR3 amino acids: CASSQESSGSETQYF. CDR3 nucleotides: TGTGCCAGCAGCCAAGAGAGTAGCGGGAGTGAGACCCAGTACTTC.

V gene TRBV5-1 combines with J gene TRBJ2-1; no clear D. The CDR3 runs to 14 residues. Germline CDR1 reads SGHRS; CDR2 reads YFSETQ. V was trimmed by 4 bases and J by 4 bases, leaving 12 bases between them. This chain's CDR3 is CASSPSLEYNEQFF. The CDR3, as DNA: TGCGCCAGCAGCCCCTCCTTGGAGTACAATGAGCAGTTCTTC.

The rearrangement uses TRBV7-8 and TRBJ1-2; maybe TRBD1 (5 bases). The CDR3 contains 14 residues. Trimming shortened V by 2 bases and J by 8 bases, and 15 bases separated the two germline ends. CDR1 is SGHVS, CDR2 FQNEAQ, per germline. The CDR3 loop reads CASSLSGRDRGYTF. Here the CDR3 DNA reads TGTGCCAGCAGCTTAAGTGGCAGGGATCGGGGCTACACCTTC.

The chain links TRBV19 to TRBJ2-1, with 7 bases fitting TRBD2. V lost 5 bases and J lost 10; bases outside the gene matches: 17. Germline CDR1 and CDR2: LNHDA and SQIVND (reference sequence). The CDR3 covers 16 residues. This chain's CDR3 is CASSGLSTSESKEQFF. In nucleotides, the CDR3 is TGTGCCAGTAGTGGATTGTCAACTAGCGAGAGTAAGGAGCAGTTCTTC.

This clone showed up just a few times. V is TRBV5-4 and J is TRBJ1-2, with 7 bases lining up with TRBD1. After removal of 2 bases from V and 4 bases from J, the junction contained 5 bases not matched to a gene. CDR1 is SGHNT, CDR2 YYREEE, per germline (reference sequence). The CDR3 spans 14 residues. CDR3 loop: CASSLRQGSYGYTF. The CDR3 DNA follows: TGTGCCAGCAGCTTACGACAGGGATCCTATGGCTACACCTTC.

This chain uses TRBV9 with TRBJ2-2; the match to TRBD1 covers 8 bases. V dropped 4 bases and J dropped 6; count of bases not matched to a gene: 17. Germline V gives CDR1 SGDLS, CDR2 YYNGEE. The length of the CDR3 is 18 residues. The CDR3 nucleotides are TGTGCCAGCAGCAATGCTCGGGGGTACGGGACAGGACCCGGGGAGCTGTTTTTT. It encodes CASSNARGYGTGPGELFF.

This chain connects TRBV5-1 to TRBJ2-3; 8 bases fit TRBD2. With V trimmed by 2 bases and J by 5 bases, 10 bases remained unmatched. Germline lookup yields CDR1 SGHRS and CDR2 YFSETQ. There are 16 residues in the CDR3. The CDR3 nucleotides are TGCGCCAGCAGCTTTTTAACTAGCGGAAAAATAGATACGCAGTATTTT. Protein product: CASSFLTSGKIDTQYF. Full variable domain (missing parts from reference TRBV5-1 and TRBJ2-3): KAGVTQTPRYLIKTRGQQVTLSCSPISGHRSVSWYQQTPGQGLQFLFEYFSETQRNKGNFPGRFSGRQFSNSRSEMNVSTLELGDSALYLCASSFLTSGKIDTQYFGPGTRLTVL.

The V and J genes are TRBV30 and TRBJ1-5; tentatively, D is TRBD1 (6 bases). V lost 1 base, J lost 6 bases, and 13 bases lay in between. The CDR3 spans 14 residues. Looked up from germline, CDR1 is GTSNPN and CDR2 is SVGIG (reference sequence). The DNA for the CDR3 is TGTGCCTGGAGTGGCGGGCAGGGGACTCAGCCCCAGCATTTT. Its translation is CAWSGGQGTQPQHF. The full variable domain, with the rest looked up from reference TRBV30 and TRBJ1-5, is SQTIHQWPATLVQPVGSPLSLECTVEGTSNPNLYWYRQAAGRGLQLLFYSVGIGQISSEVPQNLSASRPQDRQFILSSKKLLLSDSGFYLCAWSGGQGTQPQHFGDGTRLSIL.

The V call is TRBV6-5, the J call TRBJ1-2, with 8 bases identical to TRBD1. CDR1 and CDR2 from the germline V gene are MNHEY and SVGAGI. V trimming: 0 bases; J trimming: 4 bases; junction bases outside the gene matches: 7. This CDR3 is 16 amino acids long. This CDR3 reads CASSYSETGDSYGYTF. CDR3 coding DNA: TGTGCCAGCAGTTACTCGGAGACAGGGGATAGCTATGGCTACACCTTC.

The rearrangement uses TRBV2 and TRBJ1-5; D is perhaps TRBD1 (5 bases). Germline assignment: CDR1 SNHLY and CDR2 FYNNEI. This CDR3 has 15 residues. The V end lost 7 bases, the J end lost 4 bases, and 17 bases lay between the germline ends. The CDR3 coding sequence is TGTGCCAGCACCCCCGTCCCGGGGGGGAATCAGCCCCAGCATTTT. Protein sequence: CASTPVPGGNQPQHF.

The chain carries TRBV7-8 and TRBJ2-1; 8 bases are shared with TRBD2. This CDR3 comprises 16 residues. The germline V gene encodes CDR1 SGHVS and CDR2 FQNEAQ. Trimming at V came to 5 bases and at J to 5 bases, leaving 11 bases not matched to a gene. The CDR3 sequence: CASSQGLAQPNNEQFF. CDR3 DNA: TGTGCCAGCAGCCAAGGACTAGCCCAGCCTAACAATGAGCAGTTCTTC.

Here the CDR3 reads CASSPELRANEKLFF. Here the CDR3 DNA reads TGTGCCAGCAGTCCCGAACTGAGAGCTAATGAAAAACTGTTTTTT. This chain joins TRBV6-5 and TRBJ1-4, with D unclear. Germline V CDR1 and CDR2: MNHEY, SVGAGI. The length of the CDR3 is 15 residues. V lost 5 bases and J 3 bases, leaving 13 bases between the germline ends.

The chain joins TRBV13 to TRBJ2-1; 12 bases agree with TRBD2. Germline CDR1 is PRHDT and CDR2 is FYEKMQ (reference sequence). The CDR3 sequence is 21 residues long. V was clipped by 5 bases and J by 7 bases; unmatched bases: 24. CDR3 residues: CASSRRSPSGRVQEGLNEQFF. CDR3 DNA sequence: TGTGCCAGCAGCCGACGTAGCCCTAGCGGGAGGGTGCAAGAGGGTCTAAATGAGCAGTTCTTC.

The chain joins TRBV29-1 to TRBJ1-1; D not resolved. The CDR3 sequence is 11 residues long. Trimming stripped 6 bases from V and 1 base from J, with 6 bases between. Germline CDR1 and CDR2: SQVTM and ANQGSEA. CDR3 nucleotides: TGCAGCGTGGGAGCGAACACTGAAGCTTTCTTT. Translating gives CSVGANTEAFF.

The count of this clone is one. The genes are TRBV6-1 and TRBJ2-7, with D perhaps matching TRBD1 (5 bases). Germline V CDR1 and CDR2: MNHNS, SASEGT. CDR3 length: 11 amino acids. Trimming stripped 10 bases from V and 9 bases from J, with 16 bases between. CDR3 protein: CAISHGAAQYF. In DNA, the CDR3 is TGTGCCATTTCGCATGGGGCGGCGCAGTACTTC.

This chain connects TRBV5-1 to TRBJ1-4, with 7 bases that match TRBD1. Trimming at V came to 6 bases and at J to 6 bases, leaving 8 bases not matched to a gene. In germline, CDR1 is SGHRS, CDR2 YFSETQ. This CDR3 comprises 14 residues. The CDR3, as DNA: TGCGCCAGCACACCGGGACAGAGCGATGAAAAACTGTTTTTT. Protein sequence: CASTPGQSDEKLFF.

This clone appeared a single time. V usage is TRBV28 and J usage is TRBJ1-5; no reliable D call. Germline V CDR1 and CDR2: MDHEN, SYDVKM. V was cut by 4 bases and J by 9 bases, with 16 bases left in between. The length of the CDR3 is 14 residues. The CDR3 loop is CASSSSTNLRPQHF. CDR3 nucleotides: TGTGCCAGCAGTTCCTCGACTAACCTTCGGCCCCAGCATTTT.

The chain carries TRBV10-1 and TRBJ1-5; 10 bases are shared with TRBD1. Germline V gives CDR1 WNHNN, CDR2 SYGVQD (reference sequence). This CDR3 contains 23 residues. The trim removed 6 bases at V and 0 bases at J, leaving 26 bases unmatched. The CDR3 reads CASSGGQGSSRGMPKNSNQPQHF. CDR3 bases: TGCGCCAGCAGCGGGGGACAGGGGTCATCCCGGGGTATGCCCAAGAATAGCAATCAGCCCCAGCATTTT.